This is a list of T cell receptor beta chains from one sample in a study of post-analysis software for immune sequencing data. One entry per CDR3 protein results from TCRdb running MiXCR on the PCR reads. Of hundreds of thousands of distinct CDR3 sequences in the sample, 35% to 40% were seen once. Sequenced material: blood. The receptors originated from a girl aged 5-17 years with multiple sclerosis. Both conserved end residues are part of each CDR3. Fields, in order: J gene, clone size, D gene, V gene, CDR3 protein. The D gene is left open where the match is weak. The size field is filled for only some rows; it gives once, few, many or a size class.

>TRBJ2-3|-|-|TRBV29-1
CSVRREQDTQYF
>TRBJ2-7|few|TRBD1|TRBV27
CASGGQESSYEQYF
>TRBJ1-6|-|-|TRBV6-2/TRBV6-3
CASSRRGQDSPLHF
>TRBJ2-3|many|TRBD1|TRBV7-9
CASSSRTQGGTYTDTQYF
>TRBJ2-5|many|TRBD1|TRBV7-2
CASSNRGQETQYF
>TRBJ1-4|-|-|TRBV20-1
CSARLEGEKLFF
>TRBJ2-7|-|-|TRBV29-1
CSVETGRQYF
>TRBJ1-4|many|-|TRBV5-1
CASSLGDDEKLFF
>TRBJ1-5|-|-|TRBV28
CASSLFSGFSQPQHF
>TRBJ1-5|-|-|TRBV29-1
CSVGTREDQPQHF